This T cell receptor (beta chain) was observed in a study of patients and donors after allogeneic stem cell transplantation. TCRdb processed the RT-PCR reads anew with MiXCR; each CDR3 protein has one entry. The repertoire includes about a million distinct CDR3 sequences, over 15% of them detected once, and 5% to 7.5% sits in the top ten. The CDR3 contains 13 residues. CDR1 is SEHNR and CDR2 is FQNEAQ in the germline V gene (reference sequence). V was pared by 5 bases and J by 4 bases, with 4 bases of the junction left unmatched. A word on this clonotype: Given a much more abundant clone one base away, this may be a read error.

Material for sequencing was blood, either unsorted or a sorted T cell fraction (not recorded which). This TCR was sampled from a human donor who was either an allogeneic HSCT recipient or a stem cell or donor lymphocyte infusion donor (not recorded which). It is not recorded whose cells these are; they may come from a transplant donor. The chain recombines TRBV7-9 with TRBJ1-2; 7 nucleotides agree with TRBD1. CDR3 residues: CASSPTGTYGYTF. CDR3 in DNA: TGTGCCAGCAGCCCGACAGGGACCTATGGCTACACCTTC. Combining the CDR3 with reference TRBV7-9 and TRBJ1-2 gives the whole variable domain DTGVSQNPRHKITKRGQNVTFRCDPISEHNRLYWYRQTLGQGPEFLTYFQNEAQLEKSRLLSDRFSAERPKGSFSTLEIQRTEQGDSAMYLCASSPTGTYGYTFGSGTRLTVV.